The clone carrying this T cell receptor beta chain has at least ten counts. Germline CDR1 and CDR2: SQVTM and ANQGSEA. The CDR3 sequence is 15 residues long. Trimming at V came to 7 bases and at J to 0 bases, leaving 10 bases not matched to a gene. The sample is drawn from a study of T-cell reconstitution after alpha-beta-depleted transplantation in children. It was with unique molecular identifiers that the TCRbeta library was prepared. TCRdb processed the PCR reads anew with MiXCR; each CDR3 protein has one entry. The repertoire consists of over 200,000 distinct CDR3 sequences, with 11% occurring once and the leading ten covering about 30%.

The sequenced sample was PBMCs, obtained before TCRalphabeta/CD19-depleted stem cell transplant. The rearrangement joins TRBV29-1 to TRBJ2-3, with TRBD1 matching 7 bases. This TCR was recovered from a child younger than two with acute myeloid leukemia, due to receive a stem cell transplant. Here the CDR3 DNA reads TGCAGCGGAGGACCCCGGGACAGAAGCACAGATACGCAGTATTTT. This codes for CSGGPRDRSTDTQYF.